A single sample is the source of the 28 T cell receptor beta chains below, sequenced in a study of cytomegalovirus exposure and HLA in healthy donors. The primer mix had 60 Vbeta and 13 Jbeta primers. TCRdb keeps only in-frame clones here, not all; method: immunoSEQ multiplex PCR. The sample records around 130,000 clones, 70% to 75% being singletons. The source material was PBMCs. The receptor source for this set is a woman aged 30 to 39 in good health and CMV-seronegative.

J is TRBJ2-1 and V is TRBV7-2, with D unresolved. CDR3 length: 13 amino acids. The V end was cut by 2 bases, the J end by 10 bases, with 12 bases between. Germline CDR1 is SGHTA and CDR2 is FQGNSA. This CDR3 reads CASSLYERNEQFF. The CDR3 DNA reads TGTGCCAGCAGCTTATATGAGAGGAACGAGCAGTTCTTC.

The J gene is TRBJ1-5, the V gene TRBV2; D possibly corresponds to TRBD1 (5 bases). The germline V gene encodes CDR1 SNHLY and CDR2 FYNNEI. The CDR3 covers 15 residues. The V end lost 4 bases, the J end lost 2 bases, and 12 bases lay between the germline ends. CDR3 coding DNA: TGTGCCAGCAGTGTTGGTACAGGCCGCAATCAGCCCCAGCATTTT. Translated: CASSVGTGRNQPQHF. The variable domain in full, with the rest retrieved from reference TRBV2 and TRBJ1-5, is EPEVTQTPSHQVTQMGQEVILRCVPISNHLYFYWYRQILGQKVEFLVSFYNNEISEKSEIFDDQFSVERPDGSNFTLKIRSTKLEDSAMYFCASSVGTGRNQPQHFGDGTRLSIL.

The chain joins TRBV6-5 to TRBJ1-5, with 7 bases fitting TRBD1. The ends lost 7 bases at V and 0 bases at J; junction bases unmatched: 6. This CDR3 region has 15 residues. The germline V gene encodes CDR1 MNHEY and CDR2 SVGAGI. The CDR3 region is CASKKQGTSNQPQHF. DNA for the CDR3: TGTGCCAGCAAAAAACAGGGGACTAGCAATCAGCCCCAGCATTTT.

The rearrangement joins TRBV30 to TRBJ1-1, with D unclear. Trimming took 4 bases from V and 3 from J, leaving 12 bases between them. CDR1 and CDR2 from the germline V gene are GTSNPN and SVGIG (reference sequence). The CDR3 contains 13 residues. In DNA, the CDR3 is TGTGCCTGGAACCCCGGCGGGGACACTGAAGCTTTCTTT. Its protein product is CAWNPGGDTEAFF.

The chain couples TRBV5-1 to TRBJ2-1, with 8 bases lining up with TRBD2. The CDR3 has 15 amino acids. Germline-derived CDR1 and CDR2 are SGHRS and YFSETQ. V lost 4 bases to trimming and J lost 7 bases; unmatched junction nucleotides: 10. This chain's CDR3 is CASSALSGGPNEQFF. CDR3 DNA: TGCGCCAGCAGCGCTTTGAGCGGGGGACCTAATGAGCAGTTCTTC.

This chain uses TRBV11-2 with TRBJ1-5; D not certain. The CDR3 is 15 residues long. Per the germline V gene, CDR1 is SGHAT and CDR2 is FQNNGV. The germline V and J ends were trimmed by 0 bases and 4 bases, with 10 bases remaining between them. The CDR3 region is CASSLDAGSNQPQHF. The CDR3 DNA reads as TGTGCCAGCAGCTTAGATGCGGGATCGAATCAGCCCCAGCATTTT.

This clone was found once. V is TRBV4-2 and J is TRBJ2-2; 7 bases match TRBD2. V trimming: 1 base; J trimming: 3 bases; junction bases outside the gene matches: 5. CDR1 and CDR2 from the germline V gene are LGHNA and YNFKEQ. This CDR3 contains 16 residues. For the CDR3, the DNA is TGTGCCAGCAGCCAAGTAGGCGGGGGACACACCGGGGAGCTGTTTTTT. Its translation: CASSQVGGGHTGELFF.

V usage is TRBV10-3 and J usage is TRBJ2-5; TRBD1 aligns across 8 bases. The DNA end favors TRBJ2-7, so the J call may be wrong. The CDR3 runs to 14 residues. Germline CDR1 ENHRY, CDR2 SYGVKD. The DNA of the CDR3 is TGTGCCATCAGTGGGGTCACGCAGGGGGCCGAGCAGTACTTC. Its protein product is CAISGVTQGAEQYF.

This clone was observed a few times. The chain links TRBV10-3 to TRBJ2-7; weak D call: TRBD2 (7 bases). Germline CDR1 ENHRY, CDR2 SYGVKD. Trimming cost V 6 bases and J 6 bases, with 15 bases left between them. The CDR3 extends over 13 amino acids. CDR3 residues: CAISPGGHCEQYV. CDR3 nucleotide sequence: TGTGCCATCAGCCCCGGGGGGCATTGCGAGCAGTACGTC.

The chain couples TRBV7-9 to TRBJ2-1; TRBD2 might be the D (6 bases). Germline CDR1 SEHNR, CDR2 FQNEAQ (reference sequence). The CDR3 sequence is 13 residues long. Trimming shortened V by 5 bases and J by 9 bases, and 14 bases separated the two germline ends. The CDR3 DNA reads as TGTGCCAGCAGCCGAGGAGGGTTTGGTGAGCAGTTCTTC. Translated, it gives CASSRGGFGEQFF.

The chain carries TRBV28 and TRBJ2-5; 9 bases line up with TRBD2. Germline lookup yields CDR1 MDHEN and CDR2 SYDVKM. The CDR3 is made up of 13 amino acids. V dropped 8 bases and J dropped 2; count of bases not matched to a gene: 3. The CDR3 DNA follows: TGTGCCAGCGGACTAGCGTATCAAGAGACCCAGTACTTC. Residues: CASGLAYQETQYF. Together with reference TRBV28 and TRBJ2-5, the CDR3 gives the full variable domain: DVKVTQSSRYLVKRTGEKVFLECVQDMDHENMFWYRQDPGLGLRLIYFSYDVKMKEKGDIPEGYSVSREKKERFSLILESASTNQTSMYLCASGLAYQETQYFGPGTRLLVL.

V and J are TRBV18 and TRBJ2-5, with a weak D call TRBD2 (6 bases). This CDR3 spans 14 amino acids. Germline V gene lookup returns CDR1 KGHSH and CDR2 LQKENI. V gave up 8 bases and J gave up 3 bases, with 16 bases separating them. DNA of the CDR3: TGTGCCAGCCACAGGAGGGCACAGGAAGAGACCCAGTACTTC. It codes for CASHRRAQEETQYF.

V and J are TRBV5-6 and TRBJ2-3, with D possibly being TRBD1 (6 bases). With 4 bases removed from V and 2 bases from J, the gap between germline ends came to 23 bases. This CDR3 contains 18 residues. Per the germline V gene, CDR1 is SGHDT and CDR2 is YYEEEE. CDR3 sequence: CASSETIDRTDLTDTQYF. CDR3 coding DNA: TGTGCCAGCAGCGAAACCATAGATCGGACAGACCTCACAGATACGCAGTATTTT.

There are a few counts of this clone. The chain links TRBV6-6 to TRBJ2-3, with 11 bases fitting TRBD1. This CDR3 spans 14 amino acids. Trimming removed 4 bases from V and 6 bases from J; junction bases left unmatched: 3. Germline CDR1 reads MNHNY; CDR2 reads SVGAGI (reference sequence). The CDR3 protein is CASSSRDRGDTQYF. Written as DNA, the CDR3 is TGTGCCAGCAGTTCCCGGGACAGGGGGGATACGCAGTATTTT.

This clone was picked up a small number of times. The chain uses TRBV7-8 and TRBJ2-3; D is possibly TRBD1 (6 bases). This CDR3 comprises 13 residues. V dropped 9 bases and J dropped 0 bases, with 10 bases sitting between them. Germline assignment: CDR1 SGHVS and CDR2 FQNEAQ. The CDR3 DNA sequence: TGTGCCAGTAGTCAGGGGAGCACAGATACGCAGTATTTT. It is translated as CASSQGSTDTQYF.

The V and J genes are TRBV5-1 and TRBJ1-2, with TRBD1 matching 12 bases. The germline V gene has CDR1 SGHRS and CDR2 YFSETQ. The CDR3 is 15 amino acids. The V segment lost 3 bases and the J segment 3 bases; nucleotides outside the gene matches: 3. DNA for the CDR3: TGCGCCAGCAGCTGGGACAGGGGGCGTGACTATGGCTACACCTTC. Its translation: CASSWDRGRDYGYTF.

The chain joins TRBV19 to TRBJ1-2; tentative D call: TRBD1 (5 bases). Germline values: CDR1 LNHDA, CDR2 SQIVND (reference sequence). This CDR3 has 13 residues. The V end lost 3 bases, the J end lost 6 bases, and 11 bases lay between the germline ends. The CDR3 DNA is TGTGCCAGTAGTATGCGGGGACCGGATGGCTACACCTTC. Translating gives CASSMRGPDGYTF. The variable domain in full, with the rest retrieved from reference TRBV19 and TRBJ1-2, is DGGITQSPKYLFRKEGQNVTLSCEQNLNHDAMYWYRQDPGQGLRLIYYSQIVNDFQKGDIAEGYSVSREKKESFPLTVTSAQKNPTAFYLCASSMRGPDGYTFGSGTRLTVV.

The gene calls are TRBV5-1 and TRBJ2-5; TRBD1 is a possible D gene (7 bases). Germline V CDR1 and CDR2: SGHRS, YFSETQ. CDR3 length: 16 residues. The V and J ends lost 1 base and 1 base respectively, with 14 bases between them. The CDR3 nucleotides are TGCGCCAGCAGCTTGTCCTGGGGGGACAGCCAAGAGACCCAGTACTTC. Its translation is CASSLSWGDSQETQYF.

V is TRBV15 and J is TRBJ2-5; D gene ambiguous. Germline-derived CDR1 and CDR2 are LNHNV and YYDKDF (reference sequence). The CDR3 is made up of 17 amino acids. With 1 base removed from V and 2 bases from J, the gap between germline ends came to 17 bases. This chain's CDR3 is CATSRGGRGPFQETQYF. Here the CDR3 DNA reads TGTGCCACCAGCAGAGGTGGCAGAGGCCCTTTTCAAGAGACCCAGTACTTC.

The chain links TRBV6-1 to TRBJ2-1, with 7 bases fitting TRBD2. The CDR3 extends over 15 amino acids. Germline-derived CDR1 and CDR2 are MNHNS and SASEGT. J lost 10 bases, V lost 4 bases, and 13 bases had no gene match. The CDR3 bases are TGTGCCAGCAGTGTTTCTAGCGGAGATAACGGGGAGCAGTTCTTC. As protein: CASSVSSGDNGEQFF.

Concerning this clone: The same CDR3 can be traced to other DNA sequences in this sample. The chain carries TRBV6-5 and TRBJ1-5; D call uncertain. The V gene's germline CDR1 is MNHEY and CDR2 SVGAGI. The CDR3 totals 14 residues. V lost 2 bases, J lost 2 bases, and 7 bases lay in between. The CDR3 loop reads CASSYQRGNQPQHF. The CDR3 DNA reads TGTGCCAGCAGTTACCAGCGGGGCAATCAGCCCCAGCATTTT.

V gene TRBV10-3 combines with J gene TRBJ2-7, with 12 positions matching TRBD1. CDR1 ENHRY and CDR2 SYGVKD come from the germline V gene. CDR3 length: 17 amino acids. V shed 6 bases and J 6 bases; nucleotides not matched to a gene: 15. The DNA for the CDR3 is TGTGCCATCAGCCGGGACAGGGGGCGTATGTTGCGATCCGAGCAGTACTTC. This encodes CAISRDRGRMLRSEQYF.

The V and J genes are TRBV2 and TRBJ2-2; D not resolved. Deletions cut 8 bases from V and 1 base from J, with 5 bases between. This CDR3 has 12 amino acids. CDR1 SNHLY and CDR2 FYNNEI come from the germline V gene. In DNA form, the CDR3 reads TGTGCCAGCGCAGGGAACACCGGGGAGCTGTTTTTT. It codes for CASAGNTGELFF.

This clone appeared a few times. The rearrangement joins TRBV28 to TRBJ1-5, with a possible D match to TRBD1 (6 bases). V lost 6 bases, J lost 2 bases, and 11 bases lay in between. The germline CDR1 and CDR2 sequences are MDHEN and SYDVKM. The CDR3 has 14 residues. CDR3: CASRLDSRNQPQHF. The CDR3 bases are TGTGCCAGCAGATTGGACAGCCGCAATCAGCCCCAGCATTTT.

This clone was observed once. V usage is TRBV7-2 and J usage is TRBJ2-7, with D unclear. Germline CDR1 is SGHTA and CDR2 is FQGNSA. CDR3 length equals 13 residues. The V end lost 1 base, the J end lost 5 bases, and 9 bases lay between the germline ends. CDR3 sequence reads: CASSLVASHEQYV. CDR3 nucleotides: TGTGCCAGCAGCTTAGTAGCCAGCCACGAGCAGTACGTC.

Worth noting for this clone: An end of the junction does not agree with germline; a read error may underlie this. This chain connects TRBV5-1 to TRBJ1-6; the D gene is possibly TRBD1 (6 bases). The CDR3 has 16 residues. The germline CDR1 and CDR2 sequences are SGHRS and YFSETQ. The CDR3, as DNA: TGCGCCAGCAGATTGGCCCCAGGGGTACGGGATTCACCCCTCCACTTT. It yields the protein CASRLAPGVRDSPLHF.

CDR3 sequence: CASSRDYSGANVLTF. The CDR3 DNA reads TGTGCCAGCAGCAGGGACTACTCTGGGGCCAACGTCCTGACTTTC. The rearrangement joins TRBV2 to TRBJ2-6; 7 bases are shared with TRBD2. The CDR3 is 15 residues long. The germline CDR1 and CDR2 sequences are SNHLY and FYNNEI. Trimming removed 6 bases from V and 0 bases from J; junction bases left unmatched: 2.

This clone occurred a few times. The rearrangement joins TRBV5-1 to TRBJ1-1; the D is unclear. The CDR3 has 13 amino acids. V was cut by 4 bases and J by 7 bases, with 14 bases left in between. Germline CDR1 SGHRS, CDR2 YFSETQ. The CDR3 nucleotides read TGCGCCAGCAGCCTGGGCGGTAGTGGTGAAGCTTTCTTT. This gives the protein CASSLGGSGEAFF.